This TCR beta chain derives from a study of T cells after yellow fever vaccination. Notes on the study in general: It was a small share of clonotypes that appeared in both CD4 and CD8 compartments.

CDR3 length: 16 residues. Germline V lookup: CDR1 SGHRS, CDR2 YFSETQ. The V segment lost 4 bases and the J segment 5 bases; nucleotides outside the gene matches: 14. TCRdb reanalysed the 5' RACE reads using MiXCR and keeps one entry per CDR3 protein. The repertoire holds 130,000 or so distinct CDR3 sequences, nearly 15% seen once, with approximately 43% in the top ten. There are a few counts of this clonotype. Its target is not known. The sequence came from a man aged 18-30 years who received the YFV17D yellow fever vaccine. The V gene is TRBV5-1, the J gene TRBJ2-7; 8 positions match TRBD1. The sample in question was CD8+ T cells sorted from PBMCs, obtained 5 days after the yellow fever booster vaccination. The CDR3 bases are TGCGCCAGCAGCAAGGTCCGGACAGGGTTGTACAACGAGCAGTACTTC. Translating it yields CASSKVRTGLYNEQYF.